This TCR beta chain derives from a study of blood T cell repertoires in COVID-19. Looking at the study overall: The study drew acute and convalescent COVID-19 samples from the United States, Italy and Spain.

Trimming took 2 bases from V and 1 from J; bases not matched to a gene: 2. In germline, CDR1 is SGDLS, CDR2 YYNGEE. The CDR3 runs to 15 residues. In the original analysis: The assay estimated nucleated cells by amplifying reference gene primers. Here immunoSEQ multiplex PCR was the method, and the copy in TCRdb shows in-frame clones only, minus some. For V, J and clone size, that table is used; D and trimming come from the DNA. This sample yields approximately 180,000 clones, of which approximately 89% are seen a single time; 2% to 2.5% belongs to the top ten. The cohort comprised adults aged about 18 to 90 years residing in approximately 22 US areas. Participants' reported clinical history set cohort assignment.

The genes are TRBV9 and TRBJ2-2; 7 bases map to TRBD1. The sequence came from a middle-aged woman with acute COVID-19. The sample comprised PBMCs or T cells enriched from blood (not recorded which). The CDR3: CASSVGTVNTGELFF. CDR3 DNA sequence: TGTGCCAGCAGCGTGGGGACAGTGAACACCGGGGAGCTGTTTTTT.